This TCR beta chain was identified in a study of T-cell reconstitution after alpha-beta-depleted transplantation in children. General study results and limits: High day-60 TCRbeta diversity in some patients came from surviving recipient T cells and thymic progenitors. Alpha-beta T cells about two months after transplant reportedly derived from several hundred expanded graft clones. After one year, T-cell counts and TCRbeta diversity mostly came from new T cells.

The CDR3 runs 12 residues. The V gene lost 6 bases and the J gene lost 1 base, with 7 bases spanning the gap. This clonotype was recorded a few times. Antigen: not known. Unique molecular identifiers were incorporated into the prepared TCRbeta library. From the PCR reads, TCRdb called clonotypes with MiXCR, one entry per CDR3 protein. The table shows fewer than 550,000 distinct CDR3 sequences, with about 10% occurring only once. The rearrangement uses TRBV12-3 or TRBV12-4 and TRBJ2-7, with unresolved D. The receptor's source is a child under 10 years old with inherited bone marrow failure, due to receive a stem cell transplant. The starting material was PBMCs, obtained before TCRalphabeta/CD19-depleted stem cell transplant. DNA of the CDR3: TGTGCCAGCAGCATTGGGTCCTACGAGCAGTACTTC. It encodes CASSIGSYEQYF.